A single sample is the source of the 32 T cell receptor beta chains below, sequenced in a study of cytotoxic CD8 clonotypes in ibrutinib-treated CLL. Only in-frame clones appear in the TCRdb table, and some are missing; sequencing was by immunoSEQ multiplex PCR. The data show 25,000 to 30,000 clones, 70% to 90% seen once. Source: PBMCs, taken after 24 months of ibrutinib treatment. These receptors came from a human donor with chronic lymphocytic leukemia.

In its sample, this clone was seen once. The rearrangement uses TRBV5-6 and TRBJ1-6; weak D call: TRBD1 (5 bases). This CDR3 contains 14 residues. CDR1 is SGHDT, CDR2 YYEEEE, per germline. V lost 4 bases and J lost 9, with 14 bases in between. The chain's CDR3 is CASSVRGRVSPLHF. In DNA, the CDR3 is TGTGCCAGCAGCGTGCGGGGCAGGGTTTCACCCCTCCACTTT.

The chain links TRBV5-1 to TRBJ1-2, with D possibly matching TRBD1 (5 bases). CDR3 length: 18 residues. V lost 3 bases to trimming and J lost 4 bases, with 25 bases between them. Germline CDR1 is SGHRS and CDR2 is YFSETQ. Here the CDR3 reads CASSSAFDSTSPSYGYTF. DNA for the CDR3: TGCGCCAGCAGCTCCGCATTCGACAGCACCTCGCCTTCCTATGGCTACACCTTC.

The chain uses TRBV29-1 and TRBJ1-3; the D gene is possibly TRBD1 (5 bases). Germline lookup yields CDR1 SQVTM and CDR2 ANQGSEA. CDR3 length: 14 amino acids. Between the trimmed V and J ends, which lost 4 bases and 0 bases, there was a span of 10 bases. The CDR3 sequence: CSVGVGGSGNTIYF. The CDR3 DNA is TGCAGCGTTGGTGTGGGGGGCTCTGGAAACACCATATATTTT.

The chain recombines TRBV7-3 with TRBJ1-2; the match to TRBD1 covers 10 bases. Losses at the gene ends were 5 bases for V and 2 bases for J; bases not matched to a gene: 5. The CDR3 sequence is 15 residues long. Germline CDR1 and CDR2: SGHTA and FQGTGA. CDR3 residues: CASSPDRGGNYGYTF. For the CDR3, the DNA is TGTGCCAGCAGCCCGGACAGGGGGGGAAACTATGGCTACACCTTC.

This chain links TRBV6-1 with TRBJ1-1, with TRBD1 matching over 7 bases. CDR3 length equals 14 residues. Unmatched junction bases numbered 3, after V lost 3 bases and J lost 2 bases. The germline CDR1 and CDR2 sequences are MNHNS and SASEGT. The CDR3 sequence: CASSDEGANTEAFF. CDR3 bases: TGTGCCAGCAGTGACGAGGGGGCCAACACTGAAGCTTTCTTT.

This chain connects TRBV9 to TRBJ2-6; D is ambiguous. The CDR3 extends over 15 amino acids. Deletions cut 2 bases from V and 0 bases from J, with 6 bases between. Germline V gene lookup returns CDR1 SGDLS and CDR2 YYNGEE. The CDR3 spells CASSVGTSGANVLTF. CDR3 coding DNA: TGTGCCAGCAGCGTCGGAACCTCTGGGGCCAACGTCCTGACTTTC.

The J gene is TRBJ2-7, the V gene TRBV14, with a tentative D call TRBD2 (6 bases). Germline lookup yields CDR1 SGHDN and CDR2 FVKESK. V lost 0 bases and J 5 bases, leaving 17 bases between the germline ends. The CDR3 contains 16 residues. The DNA for the CDR3 is TGTGCCAGCAGCCAAGAGAGGGCCAGGACTACCGACGAGCAGTACTTC. Translating gives CASSQERARTTDEQYF.

The chain uses TRBV5-4 and TRBJ2-7, with TRBD2 identical over 8 bases. Germline assignment: CDR1 SGHNT and CDR2 YYREEE (reference sequence). The CDR3 runs 17 residues. V was clipped by 4 bases and J by 2 bases; unmatched bases: 14. CDR3 in DNA: TGTGCCAGCAGCCTCTCTAAGAGCGGGGGCCGTACCTACGAGCAGTACTTC. Its translation is CASSLSKSGGRTYEQYF.

The chain employs TRBV29-1 and TRBJ2-3; 9 bases are a match to TRBD2. Germline CDR1 is SQVTM and CDR2 is ANQGSEA. This CDR3 spans 16 amino acids. CDR3 protein: CGCGRGGQTSTDTQYF. The CDR3 region has the DNA TGCGGTTGTGGGCGGGGGGGCCAAACTAGCACAGATACGCAGTATTTT.

The chain links TRBV19 to TRBJ1-1; no clear D. The CDR3 consists of 14 residues. Germline V gene lookup returns CDR1 LNHDA and CDR2 SQIVND (reference sequence). V was clipped by 10 bases and J by 0 bases, with 15 bases between them. CDR3 sequence (DNA): TGTGCCACCACGCCCCAGGTCATGAACACTGAAGCTTTCTTT. It encodes CATTPQVMNTEAFF.

The count of this clone is one. The rearrangement links TRBV5-1 to TRBJ1-2; D call uncertain. The V gene lost 0 bases and the J gene lost 4 bases, with 7 bases spanning the gap. CDR3 length equals 13 residues. Germline CDR1 and CDR2: SGHRS and YFSETQ. CDR3 in amino acids: CASSLADSYGYTF. The CDR3 bases are TGCGCCAGCAGCTTGGCGGACTCCTATGGCTACACCTTC.

This clone has just one count. For the CDR3, the DNA is TGTGCCACCGGGGACAGGGGGCTCGGAGGCTACACCTTC. It is translated as CATGDRGLGGYTF. The chain has TRBV6-5 and TRBJ1-2, with TRBD1 matching over 12 bases. This CDR3 region has 13 residues. Trimming took 10 bases from V and 8 from J; bases not matched to a gene: 8. Germline CDR1 and CDR2: MNHEY and SVGAGI.

This clone was seen a handful of times. The chain links TRBV13 to TRBJ2-5; 10 bases fit TRBD1. After removal of 4 bases from V and 2 bases from J, the junction contained 7 bases not matched to a gene. This CDR3 spans 16 amino acids. Germline V gives CDR1 PRHDT, CDR2 FYEKMQ (reference sequence). In DNA, the CDR3 is TGTGCCAGCAGCTCTCCGACAGGGGGCCGGCAAGAGACCCAGTACTTC. Translation gives CASSSPTGGRQETQYF.

This chain's CDR3 is CASSPGAGGRSRHEQYF. CDR3 coding DNA: TGTGCCAGCAGCCCCGGGGCAGGGGGCCGTAGTAGACACGAGCAGTACTTC. V and J are TRBV28 and TRBJ2-7; 8 positions agree with TRBD1. After removal of 6 bases from V and 5 bases from J, the junction contained 18 bases not matched to a gene. The CDR3 is 17 residues long. CDR1 and CDR2 from the germline V gene are MDHEN and SYDVKM.

This clone occurred once. The rearrangement uses TRBV27 and TRBJ1-2; 7 bases map to TRBD1. V lost 4 bases to trimming and J lost 6 bases; unmatched junction nucleotides: 5. The CDR3 extends over 13 amino acids. The germline CDR1 and CDR2 sequences are MNHEY and SMNVEV (reference sequence). CDR3 in amino acids: CASSSDRADGYTF. Here the CDR3 DNA reads TGTGCCAGCAGTTCCGACAGGGCAGATGGCTACACCTTC.

The chain uses TRBV6-1 and TRBJ1-2; no clear D. Deletions cut 7 bases from V and 2 bases from J, with 14 bases between. The germline CDR1 and CDR2 sequences are MNHNS and SASEGT. The CDR3 runs 14 residues. The CDR3 sequence: CASTARLGNYGYTF. CDR3 DNA: TGTGCCAGCACCGCTCGACTAGGGAACTATGGCTACACCTTC.

V and J are TRBV10-3 and TRBJ1-3; a weak D match, TRBD1 (5 bases). CDR1 ENHRY and CDR2 SYGVKD come from the germline V gene. V gave up 0 bases and J gave up 2 bases, with 5 bases separating them. This CDR3 is built from 14 residues. Here the CDR3 DNA reads TGTGCCATCAGTGAGTCGGGGCCTGGAAACACCATATATTTT. Amino acid sequence: CAISESGPGNTIYF.

The chain links TRBV5-4 to TRBJ1-6; no firm D call. The V gene's germline CDR1 is SGHNT and CDR2 YYREEE (reference sequence). V dropped 0 bases and J dropped 5 bases, with 18 bases sitting between them. CDR3 length: 18 amino acids. The CDR3 DNA reads TGTGCCAGCAGCTTGGTAGGCAGTCCGAAATTCCATAATTCACCCCTCCACTTT. It is translated as CASSLVGSPKFHNSPLHF.

The chain uses TRBV5-1 and TRBJ1-2; 11 positions agree with TRBD1. The CDR3 is made up of 12 amino acids. Germline CDR1 reads SGHRS; CDR2 reads YFSETQ. The V segment lost 4 bases and the J segment 10 bases; nucleotides outside the gene matches: 3. CDR3 nucleotide sequence: TGCGCCAGCAGCCCGGGACAGGGGGACTACACCTTC. It specifies CASSPGQGDYTF. The complete variable domain, with remaining parts taken from reference TRBV5-1 and TRBJ1-2, reads KAGVTQTPRYLIKTRGQQVTLSCSPISGHRSVSWYQQTPGQGLQFLFEYFSETQRNKGNFPGRFSGRQFSNSRSEMNVSTLELGDSALYLCASSPGQGDYTFGSGTRLTVV.

The V call is TRBV5-1, the J call TRBJ1-5, with D possibly being TRBD1 (5 bases). Germline V gene sequence: CDR1 SGHRS, CDR2 YFSETQ. Trimming stripped 4 bases from V and 6 bases from J, with 17 bases between. The CDR3 sequence is 15 residues long. The CDR3 bases are TGCGCCAGCAGCCACCGGGGCGGGGAAGGTCAGCCCCAGCATTTT. It specifies CASSHRGGEGQPQHF.

The J gene is TRBJ1-2, the V gene TRBV29-1; unclear D gene. V shed 1 base and J shed 8 bases, with 11 bases lying between them. This CDR3 spans 12 amino acids. Germline V CDR1 and CDR2: SQVTM, ANQGSEA. The CDR3 DNA reads as TGCAGCGTTGAAGGACCTAGTTTGGGCTACACCTTC. Translating gives CSVEGPSLGYTF.

The chain links TRBV25-1 to TRBJ2-5, with 8 nucleotides matching TRBD2. CDR3 length: 16 residues. V lost 1 base to trimming and J lost 5 bases; unmatched junction nucleotides: 9. CDR1 and CDR2 (germline): MGHDK, SYGVNS. DNA for the CDR3: TGTGCCAGCAGTGAATGGGTAGCGGGGCGCCAGGAGACCCAGTACTTC. Its protein is CASSEWVAGRQETQYF.

The chain couples TRBV28 to TRBJ1-4; D is unresolved. Germline V gene sequence: CDR1 MDHEN, CDR2 SYDVKM. This CDR3 has 14 residues. The germline V and J ends were trimmed by 11 bases and 1 base, with 14 bases remaining between them. The CDR3 loop reads CAVAEDLTNEKLFF. Written as DNA, the CDR3 is TGTGCCGTAGCGGAGGACCTAACTAATGAAAAACTGTTTTTT.

This clone was counted only a few times. The chain joins TRBV5-1 to TRBJ1-1; D unclear. CDR3 size: 15 residues. Per germline, CDR1 SGHRS and CDR2 YFSETQ. V lost 2 bases to trimming and J lost 5 bases, with 16 bases between them. The CDR3 DNA sequence: TGCGCCAGCAGCTTTTTCGTAGGGTCGGGGACTGAAGCTTTCTTT. Protein: CASSFFVGSGTEAFF.

The J gene is TRBJ2-5, the V gene TRBV28; TRBD1 might be the D (5 bases). The CDR3 runs 14 residues. Germline values: CDR1 MDHEN, CDR2 SYDVKM. Between the trimmed V and J ends, which lost 3 bases and 2 bases, there was a span of 10 bases. CDR3 DNA sequence: TGTGCCAGCAGTTTGCCAGGGCTACAAGAGACCCAGTACTTC. Translated: CASSLPGLQETQYF. Variable domain in full (rest from reference TRBV28 and TRBJ2-5): DVKVTQSSRYLVKRTGEKVFLECVQDMDHENMFWYRQDPGLGLRLIYFSYDVKMKEKGDIPEGYSVSREKKERFSLILESASTNQTSMYLCASSLPGLQETQYFGPGTRLLVL.

V and J are TRBV6-1 and TRBJ1-4; D gene unclear. The CDR3 is 13 amino acids. Looked up from germline, CDR1 is MNHNS and CDR2 is SASEGT. Between the trimmed V and J ends, which lost 2 bases and 5 bases, there was a span of 6 bases. The CDR3 reads CASSELRNEKLFF. The CDR3 coding sequence is TGTGCCAGCAGTGAATTGCGAAATGAAAAACTGTTTTTT.

The V gene is TRBV5-6, the J gene TRBJ1-4; the D is unclear. There are 13 residues in the CDR3. Trimming took 4 bases from V and 3 from J, leaving 7 bases between them. Germline assignment: CDR1 SGHDT and CDR2 YYEEEE. The CDR3 spells CASSRPSNEKLFF. Here the CDR3 DNA reads TGTGCCAGCAGCCGGCCATCTAATGAAAAACTGTTTTTT.

The chain is built from TRBV7-2 and TRBJ2-5, with D tentatively TRBD2 (5 bases). Trimming shortened V by 7 bases and J by 5 bases, and 17 bases separated the two germline ends. The CDR3 is made up of 14 amino acids. The germline V gene encodes CDR1 SGHTA and CDR2 FQGNSA. The CDR3 DNA sequence: TGTGCCAGCACCGGGAACCTGGCCCAGGAGACCCAGTACTTC. Translation: CASTGNLAQETQYF.

This clone was counted a single time. CDR3 sequence reads: CASTSLAGGWETQYF. The CDR3, as DNA: TGTGCCAGCACAAGTCTCGCAGGGGGCTGGGAGACCCAGTACTTC. The chain couples TRBV28 to TRBJ2-5; TRBD1 matches 8 bases. Germline V gives CDR1 MDHEN, CDR2 SYDVKM. This CDR3 has 15 residues. V was pared by 7 bases and J by 5 bases, with 12 bases of the junction left unmatched.

The J gene is TRBJ1-3, the V gene TRBV6-6; D not certain. CDR1 and CDR2 from the germline V gene are MNHNY and SVGAGI (reference sequence). The CDR3 spans 13 residues. Deletions cut 5 bases from V and 0 bases from J, with 5 bases between. CDR3 amino acids: CASSRSSGNTIYF. In DNA form, the CDR3 reads TGTGCCAGCAGTAGAAGCTCTGGAAACACCATATATTTT.

This clone was counted once. The J gene is TRBJ1-4, the V gene TRBV6-1, with 9 bases aligning to TRBD1. The CDR3 is 15 amino acids. Trimming removed 3 bases from V and 7 bases from J; junction bases left unmatched: 6. The germline CDR1 and CDR2 sequences are MNHNS and SASEGT. As DNA, the CDR3 is TGTGCCAGCAGTGAGCCGGGACAGGGTAGTGAAAAACTGTTTTTT. Its protein is CASSEPGQGSEKLFF.

The V gene is TRBV6-5, the J gene TRBJ2-5, with TRBD1 matching over 8 bases. Looked up from germline, CDR1 is MNHEY and CDR2 is SVGAGI. The CDR3 length is 16 residues. V shed 2 bases, J shed 0 bases, and the junction held 5 bases outside the gene matches. The CDR3 bases are TGTGCCAGCAGTTACGCAGGGGGCGCGAACCAAGAGACCCAGTACTTC. This gives the protein CASSYAGGANQETQYF.